The next 22 T cell receptor beta chains were all read from a single sample in a study of T cell responses to AZD1222 COVID-19 vaccine. Measured with immunoSEQ multiplex PCR; TCRdb has only the in-frame clones, and not every one. The table has under 150,000 clones, roughly 90% seen once. The material sequenced was peripheral blood, taken on day 0 of AZD1222 vaccination. These receptors originate from an adult in good health.

For this clone: Other nucleotide sequences in the sample specify the same CDR3. The chain combines TRBV12-3 or TRBV12-4 with TRBJ2-1; 8 positions agree with TRBD2. The CDR3 covers 12 residues. Losses at the gene ends were 6 bases for V and 10 bases for J; bases not matched to a gene: 5. The CDR3, as DNA: TGTGCCAGCAGCCCTACTAGCGGAGAGCAGTTCTTC. The encoded protein is CASSPTSGEQFF.

This chain uses TRBV27 with TRBJ1-1; D is unresolved. The CDR3 has 13 residues. V shed 0 bases and J shed 11 bases, with 13 bases lying between them. Germline V lookup: CDR1 MNHEY, CDR2 SMNVEV (reference sequence). The DNA of the CDR3 is TGTGCCAGCAGTTTATCGCGTGCATCTGGGGCTTTCTTT. It encodes CASSLSRASGAFF.

CDR3 nucleotides: TGTGCCAGCAAGGACAGCAATCAGCCCCAGCATTTT. Protein product: CASKDSNQPQHF. This chain uses TRBV28 with TRBJ1-5, with D hard to call. V was cut by 7 bases and J by 1 base, with 5 bases left in between. CDR1 MDHEN and CDR2 SYDVKM come from the germline V gene. There are 12 residues in the CDR3.

In nucleotides, the CDR3 is TGCAGCGTGGGGGCCCCGGTGGGGGTCAATGAGCAGTTCTTC. It is translated as CSVGAPVGVNEQFF. The chain is built from TRBV29-1 and TRBJ2-1, with D possibly matching TRBD1 (6 bases). Per germline, CDR1 SQVTM and CDR2 ANQGSEA. CDR3 length: 14 residues. V lost 6 bases, J lost 6 bases, and 18 bases lay in between.

The chain links TRBV1 to TRBJ2-7. TRBV1 is listed as a pseudogene. CDR3 length: 16 residues. The CDR3 spells CTSSHEGGRTISARYF. As DNA, the CDR3 is TGCACCAGCAGCCATGAAGGGGGACGGACTATCTCAGCGCGGTACTTC.

The gene calls are TRBV12-3 or TRBV12-4 and TRBJ2-3, with unresolved D. The CDR3 contains 13 residues. Trimming left V 3 bases short and J 2 bases short, with 6 bases between. Here the CDR3 reads CASSFSHTDTQYF. For the CDR3, the DNA is TGTGCCAGCAGTTTCTCCCACACAGATACGCAGTATTTT.

J is TRBJ2-2 and V is TRBV4-2; tentatively, D is TRBD2 (6 bases). This CDR3 spans 16 amino acids. Germline V CDR1 and CDR2: LGHNA, YNFKEQ. Trimming left V 2 bases short and J 2 bases short, with 12 bases between. CDR3 region: CASSQPTGANTGELFF. The CDR3 nucleotides are TGTGCCAGCAGCCAACCGACGGGAGCCAACACCGGGGAGCTGTTTTTT.

The sample holds a few counts of this clone. CDR3 sequence: CSVLRLGLNTIYF. The CDR3 DNA follows: TGCAGCGTACTAAGACTGGGGTTAAACACCATATATTTT. This rearrangement joins TRBV29-1 to TRBJ1-3; D uncertain. The CDR3 consists of 13 residues. Germline CDR1 is SQVTM and CDR2 is ANQGSEA. V was clipped by 6 bases and J by 6 bases, with 15 bases between them.

The genes are TRBV5-1 and TRBJ1-1; no reliable D call. With 2 bases removed from V and 1 base from J, the gap between germline ends came to 9 bases. There are 14 residues in the CDR3. Germline assignment: CDR1 SGHRS and CDR2 YFSETQ. The CDR3 region has the DNA TGCGCCAGCAGCTTTGAACAGACGAACACTGAAGCTTTCTTT. As protein: CASSFEQTNTEAFF.

This sequence joins TRBV24-1 and TRBJ1-2; the D is unclear. V dropped 9 bases and J dropped 7 bases, with 14 bases sitting between them. Germline V CDR1 and CDR2: KGHDR, SFDVKD. The CDR3 length is 12 residues. CDR3 DNA: TGTGCCACCGATACGCCGTGGGTTGGCTACACCTTC. This translates into CATDTPWVGYTF.

This rearrangement joins TRBV28 to TRBJ1-5, with 8 nucleotides matching TRBD1. In germline, CDR1 is MDHEN, CDR2 SYDVKM. Germline trimming cut 6 bases from V and 6 bases from J; bases unmatched to any gene: 10. This CDR3 has 15 residues. The CDR3 bases are TGTGCCAGCAGCCCTACAGGGGGAGGAGGTCAGCCCCAGCATTTT. Translating gives CASSPTGGGGQPQHF.

The chain recombines TRBV7-2 with TRBJ2-5; maybe TRBD2 (5 bases). The ends were cut back, 1 base at V and 5 bases at J, with 17 bases in the middle. The length of the CDR3 is 16 residues. CDR1 and CDR2 (germline): SGHTA, FQGNSA. CDR3 in amino acids: CASSLVGSVLGETQYF. CDR3 DNA: TGTGCCAGCAGCTTAGTGGGTAGCGTATTAGGGGAGACCCAGTACTTC.

The chain couples TRBV9 to TRBJ1-6; 8 bases are a match to TRBD1. The CDR3 has 15 amino acids. V was clipped by 3 bases and J by 11 bases; unmatched bases: 10. Germline V lookup: CDR1 SGDLS, CDR2 YYNGEE. CDR3 protein: CASSAEPGGRAPLHF. The CDR3 DNA is TGTGCCAGCAGCGCCGAACCAGGGGGCCGGGCACCCCTCCACTTT.

J is TRBJ2-7 and V is TRBV29-1; D is uncertain. Germline-derived CDR1 and CDR2 are SQVTM and ANQGSEA. Trimming removed 1 base at V and 2 bases at J, with 15 bases between. The CDR3 consists of 15 residues. The CDR3: CSVEAPVVGTYEQYF. The CDR3 bases are TGCAGCGTTGAAGCCCCGGTGGTAGGAACCTACGAGCAGTACTTC.

This clone was observed a single time. The V gene is TRBV15, the J gene TRBJ2-3, with TRBD2 as a possible D gene (6 bases). Trimming removed 3 bases at V and 0 bases at J, with 10 bases between. The CDR3 sequence is 15 residues long. Germline V gene lookup returns CDR1 LNHNV and CDR2 YYDKDF (reference sequence). This CDR3 reads CATSRVAVSTDTQYF. CDR3 coding DNA: TGTGCCACCAGCAGGGTAGCGGTCAGCACAGATACGCAGTATTTT. The full variable domain, its missing parts supplied by reference TRBV15 and TRBJ2-3, is DAMVIQNPRYQVTQFGKPVTLSCSQTLNHNVMYWYQQKSSQAPKLLFHYYDKDFNNEADTPDNFQSRRPNTSFCFLDIRSPGLGDTAMYLCATSRVAVSTDTQYFGPGTRLTVL.

The chain couples TRBV5-6 to TRBJ1-3; perhaps TRBD1 as D (5 bases). The V and J ends lost 3 bases and 0 bases respectively, with 16 bases between them. Germline V gives CDR1 SGHDT, CDR2 YYEEEE. The CDR3 loop spans 17 amino acids. This CDR3 reads CASSSVGGASSGNTIYF. Written as DNA, the CDR3 is TGTGCCAGCAGCTCCGTCGGTGGGGCGTCCTCTGGAAACACCATATATTTT.

This rearrangement joins TRBV7-8 to TRBJ1-5, with 11 positions matching TRBD1. Trimming cost V 3 bases and J 7 bases; bases outside gene matches: 8. This CDR3 contains 16 residues. CDR1 is SGHVS and CDR2 is FQNEAQ in the germline V gene. The CDR3 coding sequence is TGTGCCAGCAGCTTCTCTGGACAGGGGGCCGGGCAGCCCCAGCATTTT. It is translated as CASSFSGQGAGQPQHF.

The V gene is TRBV4-3, the J gene TRBJ1-5; 10 nucleotides align to TRBD1. The trim removed 4 bases at V and 4 bases at J, leaving 1 base unmatched. This CDR3 spans 14 amino acids. Germline CDR1 is LGHNA and CDR2 is YSLEER. The chain's CDR3 is CASSLDRGNQPQHF. CDR3 nucleotides: TGCGCCAGCAGCCTGGACAGGGGGAATCAGCCCCAGCATTTT.

In its sample, this clone was seen many times. This rearrangement joins TRBV6-5 to TRBJ2-1, with D perhaps TRBD1 or TRBD2 (5 bases each). Deletions cut 6 bases from V and 0 bases from J, with 15 bases between. The CDR3 totals 16 residues. The germline V gene has CDR1 MNHEY and CDR2 SVGAGI. The CDR3 nucleotides read TGTGCCAGCAGGTACGGCCCAGGGAGCTCCTACAATGAGCAGTTCTTC. Translated, it gives CASRYGPGSSYNEQFF.

The chain combines TRBV10-3 with TRBJ2-7; D is possibly TRBD2 (7 bases). The CDR3 has 15 amino acids. Trimming shortened V by 0 bases and J by 5 bases, and 14 bases separated the two germline ends. CDR1 and CDR2 from the germline V gene are ENHRY and SYGVKD. In DNA form, the CDR3 reads TGTGCCATCAGTGAGTCGTGGGGGGAGGGGGACGAGCAGTACTTC. It codes for CAISESWGEGDEQYF.

This chain connects TRBV19 to TRBJ1-1, with unresolved D. The germline V gene has CDR1 LNHDA and CDR2 SQIVND (reference sequence). The CDR3 loop spans 14 amino acids. V was clipped by 5 bases and J by 1 base, with 11 bases between them. The CDR3 DNA is TGTGCCAGTAGTCGTTCAGGCGAGAACACTGAAGCTTTCTTT. It specifies CASSRSGENTEAFF.

The rearrangement links TRBV6-4 to TRBJ2-7; 8 nucleotides line up with TRBD2. The CDR3 extends over 15 amino acids. Germline V gene lookup returns CDR1 MRHNA and CDR2 SNTAGT. Unmatched junction bases numbered 5, after V lost 4 bases and J lost 0 bases. In DNA, the CDR3 is TGTGCCAGCAGTGCCGTAGCGGGATCCTCCTACGAGCAGTACTTC. Protein product: CASSAVAGSSYEQYF.